These 22 T cell receptor beta chains originate from one sample sequenced in a study of cytomegalovirus exposure and HLA in healthy donors. The primer mix had 60 Vbeta and 13 Jbeta primers. Data came from immunoSEQ multiplex PCR; TCRdb stores just in-frame clones and leaves some out. This table holds 65,000 to 90,000 clones. Sequenced input: PBMCs. Every receptor here comes from a man in his forties in good health and CMV-seronegative.

V gene TRBV4-2 combines with J gene TRBJ2-3; TRBD1 aligns across 7 bases. The V gene end was trimmed by 0 bases and the J gene end by 6 bases; junction bases not matched to a gene: 9. Looked up from germline, CDR1 is LGHNA and CDR2 is YNFKEQ. The CDR3 has 16 residues. CDR3 DNA: TGTGCCAGCAGCCAAGAAGCGCGACAGGGCCATGATACGCAGTATTTT. Amino acid sequence: CASSQEARQGHDTQYF.

V gene TRBV15 combines with J gene TRBJ2-3; a weak D match, TRBD2 (5 bases). V was clipped by 4 bases and J by 8 bases, with 13 bases between them. Per germline, CDR1 LNHNV and CDR2 YYDKDF (reference sequence). The CDR3 length is 13 residues. The CDR3, as DNA: TGTGCCACCAGCACGGGCCCTCGGGGTACGCAGTATTTT. Translating gives CATSTGPRGTQYF.

This chain connects TRBV10-3 to TRBJ2-7; 8 positions match TRBD1. V trimming: 5 bases; J trimming: 3 bases; junction bases outside the gene matches: 9. Germline CDR1 ENHRY, CDR2 SYGVKD. The CDR3 length is 15 residues. The CDR3 here is CAISYTGGKYYEQYF. CDR3 sequence (DNA): TGTGCCATCAGTTATACAGGGGGAAAGTACTACGAGCAGTACTTC.

The rearrangement uses TRBV7-9 and TRBJ2-5; 7 positions match TRBD1. The CDR3 has 17 amino acids. Germline lookup yields CDR1 SEHNR and CDR2 FQNEAQ (reference sequence). Trimming at V came to 1 base and at J to 0 bases, leaving 8 bases not matched to a gene. Here the CDR3 reads CASSLGTGRGYQETQYF. CDR3 coding DNA: TGTGCCAGCAGCTTAGGGACCGGCAGGGGGTACCAAGAGACCCAGTACTTC.

The genes are TRBV6-5 and TRBJ2-7; TRBD1 aligns across 7 bases. Germline loops: CDR1 MNHEY, CDR2 SVGAGI. The V and J ends lost 6 bases and 2 bases, in that order; junction bases with no gene match: 7. There are 14 residues in the CDR3. The CDR3 nucleotides read TGTGCCAGCAGCCAACGACAGGGTCCCTACGAGCAGTACTTC. Protein product: CASSQRQGPYEQYF.

J is TRBJ1-5 and V is TRBV7-9; D ambiguous. V shed 1 base and J shed 9 bases, with 13 bases lying between them. The CDR3 is 14 residues long. Germline CDR1 reads SEHNR; CDR2 reads FQNEAQ (reference sequence). Here the CDR3 DNA reads TGTGCCAGCAGCTTAGGAGGGCAGGCGGCGCCCCAGCATTTT. Translation: CASSLGGQAAPQHF.

The chain links TRBV28 to TRBJ2-5, with TRBD1 identical over 8 bases. This CDR3 comprises 14 residues. V was clipped by 3 bases and J by 4 bases; unmatched bases: 4. Per germline, CDR1 MDHEN and CDR2 SYDVKM. The CDR3: CASSFRGPLETQYF. CDR3 bases: TGTGCCAGCAGTTTCAGGGGGCCTTTAGAGACCCAGTACTTC.

V gene TRBV28 combines with J gene TRBJ1-2, with D uncertain. With 7 bases removed from V and 6 bases from J, the gap between germline ends came to 18 bases. This CDR3 is built from 14 residues. From germline, CDR1 is MDHEN and CDR2 SYDVKM. DNA of the CDR3: TGTGCCAGCACCCAGGCCAGTTCCAGGCATGGCTACACCTTC. Encoded protein: CASTQASSRHGYTF.

J is TRBJ1-5 and V is TRBV6-5; TRBD1 matches at 9 bases. Germline CDR1 MNHEY, CDR2 SVGAGI. V lost 5 bases and J lost 6; bases outside the gene matches: 2. This CDR3 has 13 amino acids. CDR3 region: CASSKTGGQPQHF. The DNA for the CDR3 is TGTGCCAGCAGTAAGACAGGGGGTCAGCCCCAGCATTTT.

The chain uses TRBV30 and TRBJ1-3; D uncertain. The CDR3 has 11 residues. Trimming removed 2 bases at V and 4 bases at J, with 3 bases between. Germline-derived CDR1 and CDR2 are GTSNPN and SVGIG (reference sequence). Written as DNA, the CDR3 is TGTGCCTGGAGTACAGGAAACACCATATATTTT. Encoded protein: CAWSTGNTIYF.

V gene TRBV4-1 combines with J gene TRBJ1-1, with TRBD1 matching over 11 bases. Germline values: CDR1 MGHRA, CDR2 YSYEKL. V was pared by 4 bases and J by 4 bases, with 5 bases of the junction left unmatched. The CDR3 sequence is 15 residues long. The CDR3 region has the DNA TGCGCCAGCAGCCTCACCGGGACAGGGGGCACTGAAGCTTTCTTT. Translated, it gives CASSLTGTGGTEAFF.

The chain has TRBV6-5 and TRBJ2-1; D is unresolved. The V end was cut by 5 bases, the J end by 13 bases, with 18 bases between. Germline V CDR1 and CDR2: MNHEY, SVGAGI. This CDR3 contains 13 residues. The CDR3: CASSKSSSGTQFF. The CDR3 DNA reads TGTGCCAGCAGTAAAAGCTCGTCCGGTACCCAGTTCTTC.

The chain uses TRBV6-1 and TRBJ2-7; the D is unclear. Germline-derived CDR1 and CDR2 are MNHNS and SASEGT. The V end lost 0 bases, the J end lost 0 bases, and 9 bases lay between the germline ends. CDR3 length: 15 residues. The CDR3 DNA follows: TGTGCCAGCAGTGAAGCGCATAGGAGCTCCTACGAGCAGTACTTC. This gives the protein CASSEAHRSSYEQYF.

The rearrangement uses TRBV6-1 and TRBJ2-4; 8 bases map to TRBD1. The CDR3 runs to 13 residues. V gave up 8 bases and J gave up 6 bases; unmatched junction bases: 6. The germline V gene has CDR1 MNHNS and CDR2 SASEGT. DNA for the CDR3: TGTGCCAGCTTATGGACAGGGTCAAACATTCAGTACTTC. Translating gives CASLWTGSNIQYF.

The chain joins TRBV6-1 to TRBJ2-5, with D possibly TRBD1 on 5 matching bases. V lost 4 bases, J lost 5 bases, and 20 bases lay in between. The CDR3 is 16 residues long. Germline CDR1 MNHNS, CDR2 SASEGT. The CDR3 spells CASSGGRSPQWETQYF. CDR3 nucleotides: TGTGCCAGCAGTGGGGGCCGGAGTCCCCAATGGGAGACCCAGTACTTC.

CDR3 coding DNA: TGTGCCAGCAGCCGATGGACAGGGAACGGGGAGCTGTTTTTT. Translated, it gives CASSRWTGNGELFF. V and J are TRBV5-6 and TRBJ2-2, with TRBD1 matching over 8 bases. The CDR3 has 14 amino acids. J gave up 7 bases and V 4 bases, and 6 bases lay outside the gene matches. Germline V lookup: CDR1 SGHDT, CDR2 YYEEEE.

DNA for the CDR3: TGTGCCAGCAGCCCGACAGGGACACACGAAAAACTGTTTTTT. Encoded protein: CASSPTGTHEKLFF. The chain carries TRBV7-9 and TRBJ1-4, with 7 bases aligning to TRBD1. V was pared by 5 bases and J by 8 bases, with 8 bases of the junction left unmatched. Per the germline V gene, CDR1 is SEHNR and CDR2 is FQNEAQ (reference sequence). The CDR3 loop spans 14 amino acids.

The CDR3 DNA reads TGTGCCAGTAGTATAGATATTAGCGGGGCCGGGGAGCTGTTTTTT. Its protein product is CASSIDISGAGELFF. V usage is TRBV19 and J usage is TRBJ2-2; TRBD2 agrees at 8 bases. The V segment lost 0 bases and the J segment 6 bases; nucleotides outside the gene matches: 3. CDR1 and CDR2 (germline): LNHDA, SQIVND (reference sequence). This CDR3 region has 15 residues.

The chain is built from TRBV10-2 and TRBJ1-5; TRBD1 might be the D (6 bases). Germline CDR1 and CDR2: WSHSY and SAAADI. The CDR3 is 14 amino acids. Trimming removed 4 bases at V and 6 bases at J, with 13 bases between. The CDR3 DNA reads as TGCGCCAGCAGTGCTACAGGGATGGGTCAGCCCCAGCATTTT. Its translation is CASSATGMGQPQHF.

This chain links TRBV7-2 with TRBJ1-1; 9 positions agree with TRBD1. Germline V gene sequence: CDR1 SGHTA, CDR2 FQGNSA. J lost 9 bases, V lost 2 bases, and 7 bases had no gene match. CDR3 length: 14 residues. The CDR3: CASSLPGQGRQAFF. CDR3 DNA: TGTGCCAGCAGCTTACCTGGACAGGGGCGCCAAGCTTTCTTT.

The chain has TRBV28 and TRBJ2-3, with TRBD2 as a possible D gene (7 bases). Germline values: CDR1 MDHEN, CDR2 SYDVKM. CDR3 length: 16 residues. Trimming removed 6 bases at V and 4 bases at J, with 20 bases between. As DNA, the CDR3 is TGTGCCAGCAGAGCTCGGGGGGCGCGAAGATCAGATACGCAGTATTTT. Translated: CASRARGARRSDTQYF.

The chain combines TRBV2 with TRBJ1-1; D ambiguous. The CDR3 runs to 14 residues. Trimming cost V 2 bases and J 13 bases, with 20 bases left between them. Looked up from germline, CDR1 is SNHLY and CDR2 is FYNNEI. In nucleotides, the CDR3 is TGTGCCAGCAGTGAACGGTGGTCCTTACTCCCTCGTTTCTTT. Protein product: CASSERWSLLPRFF.